This T cell receptor beta chain is from a study of cytomegalovirus exposure and HLA in healthy donors. Study-wide context: In an earlier analysis, 90 million to 130 million unique TCR beta sequences were found from 200 million or so T cells.

Despite likely unrecorded immune exposures, the donors were nominally healthy at the time of sampling. Study conclusions and caveats: The dataset shows that most TCR sequences were rare, while some public TCRs occurred in many donors.

The study ran its PCR with 60 Vbeta and 13 Jbeta primers. The protocol was immunoSEQ multiplex PCR, while the TCRdb copy is restricted to in-frame clones and leaves out a portion. Of about 180,000 clones in the sample, 70% to 80% were seen once. The CDR3 length is 17 residues. Germline lookup yields CDR1 SGHNT and CDR2 YENEEA. V lost 2 bases to trimming and J lost 0 bases; unmatched junction nucleotides: 6. With regard to this clone: Its antigen is undetermined.

V and J are TRBV11-3 and TRBJ2-1; 8 bases align to TRBD2. What was sequenced was PBMCs. The clonotype was recovered from a male donor in good health and CMV-seronegative. CDR3 nucleotide sequence: TGTGCCAGCAGCTTAATGAGGAGCGGGAGCTCCTACAATGAGCAGTTCTTC. It is translated as CASSLMRSGSSYNEQFF.